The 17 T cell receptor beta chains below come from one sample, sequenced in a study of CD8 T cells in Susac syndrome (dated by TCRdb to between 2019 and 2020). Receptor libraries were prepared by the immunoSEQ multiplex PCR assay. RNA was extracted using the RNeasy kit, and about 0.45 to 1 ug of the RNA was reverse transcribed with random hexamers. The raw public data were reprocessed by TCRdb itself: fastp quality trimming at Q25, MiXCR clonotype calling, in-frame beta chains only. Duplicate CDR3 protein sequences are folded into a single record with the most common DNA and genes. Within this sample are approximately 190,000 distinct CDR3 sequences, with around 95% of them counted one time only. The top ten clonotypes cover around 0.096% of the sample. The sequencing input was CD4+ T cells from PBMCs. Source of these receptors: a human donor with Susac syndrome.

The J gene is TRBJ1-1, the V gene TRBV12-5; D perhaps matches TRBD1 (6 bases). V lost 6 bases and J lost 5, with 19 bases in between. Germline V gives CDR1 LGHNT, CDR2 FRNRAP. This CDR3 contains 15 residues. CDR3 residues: CASGRQVEKVTEAFF. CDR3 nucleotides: TGTGCTAGTGGGCGACAGGTCGAGAAGGTGACTGAAGCTTTCTTT.

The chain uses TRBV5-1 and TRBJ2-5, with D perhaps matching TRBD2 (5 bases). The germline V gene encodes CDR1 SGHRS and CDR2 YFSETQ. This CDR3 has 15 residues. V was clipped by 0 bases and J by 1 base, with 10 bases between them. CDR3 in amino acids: CASSLGLATQETQYF. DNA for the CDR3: TGCGCCAGCAGCTTGGGTCTAGCAACCCAAGAGACCCAGTACTTC.

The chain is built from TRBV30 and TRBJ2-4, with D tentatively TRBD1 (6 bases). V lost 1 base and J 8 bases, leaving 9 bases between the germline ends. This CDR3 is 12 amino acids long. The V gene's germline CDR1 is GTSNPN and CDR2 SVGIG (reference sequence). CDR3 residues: CAWSEYRDIQYF. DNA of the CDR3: TGTGCCTGGAGTGAATACAGGGACATTCAGTACTTC.

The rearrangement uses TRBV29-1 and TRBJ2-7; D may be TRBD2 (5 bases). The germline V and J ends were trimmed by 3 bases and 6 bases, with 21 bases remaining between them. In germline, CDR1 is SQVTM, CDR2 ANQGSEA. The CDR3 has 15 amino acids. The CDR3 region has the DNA TGCAGCGTTGAGTCGGGGTCCGCGTCTGTGGGCGAGCAGTACTTC. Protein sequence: CSVESGSASVGEQYF.

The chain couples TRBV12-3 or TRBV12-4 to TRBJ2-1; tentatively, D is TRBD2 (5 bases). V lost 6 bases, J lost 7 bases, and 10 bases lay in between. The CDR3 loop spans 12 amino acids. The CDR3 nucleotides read TGTGCCAGCAGGGAGGTTAGAAATGAGCAGTTCTTC. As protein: CASREVRNEQFF.

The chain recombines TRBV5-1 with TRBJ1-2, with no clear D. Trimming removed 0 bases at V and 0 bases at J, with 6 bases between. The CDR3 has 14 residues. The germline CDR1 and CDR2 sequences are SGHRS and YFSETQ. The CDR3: CASSLDGANYGYTF. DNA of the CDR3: TGCGCCAGCAGCTTGGACGGAGCTAACTATGGCTACACCTTC.

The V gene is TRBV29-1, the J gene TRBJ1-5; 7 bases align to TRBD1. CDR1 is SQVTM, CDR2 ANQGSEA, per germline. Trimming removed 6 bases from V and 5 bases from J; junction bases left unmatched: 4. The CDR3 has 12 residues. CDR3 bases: TGCAGCGTAGCGGGGACAGATCAGCCCCAGCATTTT. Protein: CSVAGTDQPQHF.

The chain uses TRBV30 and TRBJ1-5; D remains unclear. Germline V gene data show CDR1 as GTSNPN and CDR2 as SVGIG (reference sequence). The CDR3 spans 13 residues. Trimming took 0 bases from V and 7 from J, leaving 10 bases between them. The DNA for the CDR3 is TGTGCCTGGAGTGTACAACTCGAGCAGCCCCAGCATTTT. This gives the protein CAWSVQLEQPQHF.

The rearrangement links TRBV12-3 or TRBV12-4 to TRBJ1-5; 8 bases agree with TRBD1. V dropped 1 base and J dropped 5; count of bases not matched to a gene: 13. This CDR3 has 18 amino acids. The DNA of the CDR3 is TGTGCCAGCAGTTTAGGTCAGGGGGCACTCCTCCCTGATCAGCCCCAGCATTTT. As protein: CASSLGQGALLPDQPQHF.

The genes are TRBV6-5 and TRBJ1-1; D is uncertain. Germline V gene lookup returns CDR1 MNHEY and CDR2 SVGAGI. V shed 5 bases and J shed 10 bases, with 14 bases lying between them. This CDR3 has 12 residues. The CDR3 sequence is CASSTDRLGAFF. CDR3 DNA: TGTGCCAGCAGTACAGACCGGTTAGGAGCTTTCTTT.

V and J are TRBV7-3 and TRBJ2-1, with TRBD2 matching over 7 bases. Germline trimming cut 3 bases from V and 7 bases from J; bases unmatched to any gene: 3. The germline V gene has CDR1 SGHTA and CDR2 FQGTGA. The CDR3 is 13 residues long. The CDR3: CASSFGLVNEQFF. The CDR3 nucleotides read TGTGCCAGCAGCTTCGGACTAGTAAATGAGCAGTTCTTC.

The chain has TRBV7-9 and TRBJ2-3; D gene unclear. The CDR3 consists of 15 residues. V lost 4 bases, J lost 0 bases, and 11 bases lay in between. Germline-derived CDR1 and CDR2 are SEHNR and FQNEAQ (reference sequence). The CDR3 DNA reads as TGTGCCAGCAGCTATCGGCCAGCTAGCACAGATACGCAGTATTTT. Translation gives CASSYRPASTDTQYF.

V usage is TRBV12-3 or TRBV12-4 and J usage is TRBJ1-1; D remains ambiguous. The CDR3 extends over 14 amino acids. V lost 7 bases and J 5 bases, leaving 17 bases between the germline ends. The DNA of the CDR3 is TGTGCCAGCAATCCTGTATCTAGTTCGACTGAAGCTTTCTTT. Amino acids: CASNPVSSSTEAFF.

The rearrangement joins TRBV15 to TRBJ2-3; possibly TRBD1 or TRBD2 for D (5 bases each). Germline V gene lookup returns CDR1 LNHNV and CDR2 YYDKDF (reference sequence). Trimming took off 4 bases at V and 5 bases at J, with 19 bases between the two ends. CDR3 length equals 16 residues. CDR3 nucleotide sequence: TGTGCCACCAGCATCTTAGGGGAGTCCTTCGAAGATACGCAGTATTTT. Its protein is CATSILGESFEDTQYF. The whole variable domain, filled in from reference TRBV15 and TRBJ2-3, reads DAMVIQNPRYQVTQFGKPVTLSCSQTLNHNVMYWYQQKSSQAPKLLFHYYDKDFNNEADTPDNFQSRRPNTSFCFLDIRSPGLGDTAMYLCATSILGESFEDTQYFGPGTRLTVL.

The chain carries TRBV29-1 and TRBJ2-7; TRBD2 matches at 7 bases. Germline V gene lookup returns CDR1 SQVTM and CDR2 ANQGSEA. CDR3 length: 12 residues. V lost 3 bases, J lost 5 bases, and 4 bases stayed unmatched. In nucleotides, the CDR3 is TGCAGCGTTGATCGGGGGGTGAACGAGCAGTACTTC. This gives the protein CSVDRGVNEQYF.

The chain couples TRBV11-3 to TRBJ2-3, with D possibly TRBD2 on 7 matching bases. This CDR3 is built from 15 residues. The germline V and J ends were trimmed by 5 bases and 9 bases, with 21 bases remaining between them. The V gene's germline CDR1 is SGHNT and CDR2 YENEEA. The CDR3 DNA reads TGTGCCAGCAGCCACGAAGGGGGGGGTACCCCAACGCAGTATTTT. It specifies CASSHEGGGTPTQYF.

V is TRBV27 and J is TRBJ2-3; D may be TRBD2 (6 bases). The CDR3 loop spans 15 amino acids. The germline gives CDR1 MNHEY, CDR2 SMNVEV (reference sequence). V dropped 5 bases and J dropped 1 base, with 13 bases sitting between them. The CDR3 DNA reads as TGTGCCAGCAGTGTAGCGGCGCTAGGCACAGATACGCAGTATTTT. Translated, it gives CASSVAALGTDTQYF.